One sample yielded the 20 T cell receptor beta chains listed below, sequenced in a study of identical twins. One entry per CDR3 protein, called by TCRdb with MiXCR from the 5' RACE reads. The sample consists of under 1 million distinct CDR3 sequences, 9% to 15% of them appearing once. These records were also assigned to another study, of yellow fever vaccine responses in identical twins.

The sequencing sample was made of PBMCs. Receptor source: a woman between 18 and 30 years old in good health.

The chain combines TRBV24-1 with TRBJ2-2; D remains unclear. Germline V gene sequence: CDR1 KGHDR, CDR2 SFDVKD. Trimming took 6 bases from V and 5 from J, leaving 12 bases between them. CDR3 size: 14 residues. This CDR3 reads CATSWSAGTGELFF. The CDR3 nucleotides are TGTGCCACCAGTTGGTCGGCCGGTACCGGGGAGCTGTTTTTT.

The chain recombines TRBV7-9 with TRBJ2-1; perhaps TRBD1 as D (6 bases). The germline V and J ends were trimmed by 1 base and 8 bases, with 15 bases remaining between them. CDR1 and CDR2 (germline): SEHNR, FQNEAQ (reference sequence). The CDR3 spans 15 residues. The CDR3 here is CASSLGGLQGDEQFF. In DNA, the CDR3 is TGTGCCAGCAGCTTAGGGGGGCTTCAAGGGGATGAGCAGTTCTTC.

This CDR3 reads CASGGDRITDTQYF. The CDR3, as DNA: TGTGCCAGCGGAGGGGACAGGATAACAGATACGCAGTATTTT. The J gene is TRBJ2-3, the V gene TRBV7-9; 8 nucleotides align to TRBD1. V lost 8 bases, J lost 3 bases, and 7 bases stayed unmatched. The CDR3 totals 14 residues. The germline gives CDR1 SEHNR, CDR2 FQNEAQ (reference sequence). Filled out from reference TRBV7-9 and TRBJ2-3, the complete variable domain reads DTGVSQNPRHKITKRGQNVTFRCDPISEHNRLYWYRQTLGQGPEFLTYFQNEAQLEKSRLLSDRFSAERPKGSFSTLEIQRTEQGDSAMYLCASGGDRITDTQYFGPGTRLTVL.

There are a few counts of this clonotype. The J gene is TRBJ1-1, the V gene TRBV3-1, with 9 bases lining up with TRBD1. There are 15 residues in the CDR3. Germline V gives CDR1 LGHDT, CDR2 YNNKEL (reference sequence). Trimming took 3 bases from V and 1 from J; bases not matched to a gene: 3. The CDR3 reads CASSQGQGENTEAFF. The CDR3 bases are TGTGCCAGCAGCCAGGGACAGGGCGAGAACACTGAAGCTTTCTTT.

This clonotype was observed a few times. The V and J genes are TRBV20-1 and TRBJ2-7; the D gene is possibly TRBD1 (5 bases). The CDR3 runs to 17 residues. Trimming took off 3 bases at V and 5 bases at J, with 26 bases between the two ends. CDR1 and CDR2 (germline): DFQATT, SNEGSKA (reference sequence). This CDR3 is CSASIALNWAGRDEQYF. In nucleotides, the CDR3 is TGCAGTGCTAGTATTGCGCTGAATTGGGCAGGGCGCGACGAGCAGTACTTC.

The J gene is TRBJ2-7, the V gene TRBV11-2; D gene ambiguous. Per germline, CDR1 SGHAT and CDR2 FQNNGV. Trimming removed 0 bases from V and 2 bases from J, with 14 bases in between. CDR3 length: 16 residues. CDR3 bases: TGTGCCAGCAGCTTAGATCATGGGGTAATGGCCTACGAGCAGTACGTC. The encoded protein is CASSLDHGVMAYEQYV.

This clonotype has ten or more counts. This chain uses TRBV5-1 with TRBJ1-2; D gene uncertain. Germline V CDR1 and CDR2: SGHRS, YFSETQ. CDR3 size: 13 residues. Trimming stripped 0 bases from V and 0 bases from J, with 3 bases between. The CDR3 protein is CASSLVTNYGYTF. The DNA for the CDR3 is TGCGCCAGCAGCTTGGTTACTAACTATGGCTACACCTTC.

V and J are TRBV20-1 and TRBJ2-5; D remains unclear. Germline CDR1 DFQATT, CDR2 SNEGSKA (reference sequence). V was shortened by 0 bases and J by 5 bases, with 13 bases between the two germline ends. The CDR3 extends over 14 amino acids. CDR3 protein: CSARDPGSGETQYF. CDR3 nucleotide sequence: TGCAGTGCTAGAGATCCAGGAAGTGGGGAGACCCAGTACTTC.

The chain links TRBV6-1 to TRBJ2-6; perhaps TRBD1 as D (5 bases). The CDR3 extends over 14 amino acids. Trimming left V 11 bases short and J 1 base short, with 12 bases between. Looked up from germline, CDR1 is MNHNS and CDR2 is SASEGT. This CDR3 is CAGAVRSGANVLTF. CDR3 nucleotide sequence: TGTGCCGGGGCCGTTCGTTCTGGGGCCAACGTCCTGACTTTC.

This clonotype was seen more than once but under ten times. J is TRBJ2-1 and V is TRBV10-3; 10 bases agree with TRBD1. Germline CDR1 and CDR2: ENHRY and SYGVKD. This CDR3 has 14 amino acids. V lost 8 bases and J lost 6; bases outside the gene matches: 7. The CDR3 is CAIESGQGGNEQFF. DNA for the CDR3: TGTGCCATCGAGAGTGGACAGGGGGGCAATGAGCAGTTCTTC.

The chain is built from TRBV5-1 and TRBJ2-5; TRBD1 aligns across 7 bases. Germline V CDR1 and CDR2: SGHRS, YFSETQ. The length of the CDR3 is 16 residues. V lost 4 bases, J lost 1 base, and 10 bases stayed unmatched. The CDR3, as DNA: TGCGCCAGCAGCCCAGGGGGACCGGGACGCCAAGAGACCCAGTACTTC. Its translation is CASSPGGPGRQETQYF.

On this clonotype itself: A much more abundant neighbour one base away suggests this may be a read error. The chain links TRBV12-3 or TRBV12-4 to TRBJ2-1; D is perhaps TRBD2 (5 bases). This CDR3 has 12 residues. V gave up 7 bases and J gave up 3 bases, with 7 bases separating them. CDR3: CASIRDYNEQFF. For the CDR3, the DNA is TGTGCCAGCATCCGGGACTACAATGAGCAGTTCTTC.

The rearrangement links TRBV20-1 to TRBJ2-3; maybe TRBD1 (6 bases). The CDR3 loop spans 15 amino acids. V gave up 4 bases and J gave up 0 bases, with 14 bases separating them. Germline lookup yields CDR1 DFQATT and CDR2 SNEGSKA (reference sequence). CDR3 nucleotide sequence: TGCAGTGCTAATATGGGACATCTTAGCACAGATACGCAGTATTTT. Translated, it gives CSANMGHLSTDTQYF.

The chain joins TRBV4-2 to TRBJ2-1; 7 bases match TRBD1. The junction had 6 bases not matched to a gene; V was cut back by 5 bases and J by 2 bases. Per germline, CDR1 LGHNA and CDR2 YNFKEQ. CDR3 size: 15 residues. The CDR3 nucleotides read TGTGCCAGCAGCTTCGGACAGGACGCCTACAATGAGCAGTTCTTC. Translated: CASSFGQDAYNEQFF.

V is TRBV7-2 and J is TRBJ2-1, with D possibly being TRBD2 (6 bases). V lost 3 bases and J 8 bases, leaving 17 bases between the germline ends. The CDR3 length is 15 residues. Germline CDR1 is SGHTA and CDR2 is FQGNSA. The CDR3 DNA follows: TGTGCCAGCAGCTTCGGTTTGGCGGGAAGGGATGAGCAGTTCTTC. Its protein product is CASSFGLAGRDEQFF.

The V and J genes are TRBV7-6 and TRBJ2-3, with 9 bases fitting TRBD2. This CDR3 is built from 16 residues. CDR1 SGHVS and CDR2 FNYEAQ come from the germline V gene. The J segment lost 2 bases and the V segment lost 0 bases, leaving 3 bases of the junction unmatched. CDR3 in amino acids: CASSLATSGVTDTQYF. DNA of the CDR3: TGTGCCAGCAGCTTAGCGACTAGCGGAGTCACAGATACGCAGTATTTT.

The chain recombines TRBV15 with TRBJ2-1; 7 positions agree with TRBD2. This CDR3 spans 14 amino acids. V gave up 2 bases and J gave up 10 bases; unmatched junction bases: 8. Germline V gene data show CDR1 as LNHNV and CDR2 as YYDKDF (reference sequence). CDR3 amino acids: CATSRQGGPGEQFF. CDR3 nucleotide sequence: TGTGCCACCAGCAGACAGGGAGGGCCGGGGGAGCAGTTCTTC. The full variable domain, completed using reference TRBV15 and TRBJ2-1, is DAMVIQNPRYQVTQFGKPVTLSCSQTLNHNVMYWYQQKSSQAPKLLFHYYDKDFNNEADTPDNFQSRRPNTSFCFLDIRSPGLGDTAMYLCATSRQGGPGEQFFGPGTRLTVL.

In its sample, this clonotype was seen a few times. The rearrangement links TRBV5-8 to TRBJ2-2; TRBD1 matches 7 bases. J lost 2 bases, V lost 7 bases, and 11 bases had no gene match. The V gene's germline CDR1 is SGHTS and CDR2 YDEGEE. CDR3 size: 16 residues. CDR3 in amino acids: CASHRTGVTNTGELFF. The CDR3 nucleotides are TGTGCCAGCCACCGGACAGGCGTTACAAACACCGGGGAGCTGTTTTTT.

This clonotype was detected a few times. V is TRBV5-6 and J is TRBJ2-5; D perhaps matches TRBD1 (6 bases). Trimming stripped 4 bases from V and 1 base from J, with 14 bases between. Germline V gene sequence: CDR1 SGHDT, CDR2 YYEEEE. The CDR3 sequence is 15 residues long. Here the CDR3 DNA reads TGTGCCAGCAGCCCGAAAGGACAGAGCCAAGAGACCCAGTACTTC. As protein: CASSPKGQSQETQYF.

This clonotype was counted ten times or more. V gene TRBV28 combines with J gene TRBJ1-5; D uncertain. The CDR3 consists of 18 residues. The V end was cut by 3 bases, the J end by 3 bases, with 21 bases between. CDR1 and CDR2 from the germline V gene are MDHEN and SYDVKM. The CDR3 loop is CASSFARGVGGDNQPQHF. The CDR3 DNA reads as TGTGCCAGCAGTTTTGCCCGTGGTGTAGGCGGGGACAATCAGCCCCAGCATTTT.